This TCR beta chain was found in a study of shared clonotypes between healthy human individuals. Terminally differentiated effector memory CD45RA+ cells were left out of the naive CD8 fraction, which was CD45RO-negative and positively selected for CCR7. Deep was the level at which the assay was run. Measured with immunoSEQ multiplex PCR; TCRdb has only the in-frame clones, and not every one. The sample lists about 800,000 clones, approximately 97% occurring once. Germline assignment: CDR1 MNHEY and CDR2 SVGAGI. Trimming took 0 bases from V and 3 from J, leaving 12 bases between them. The CDR3 is made up of 16 amino acids.

This chain uses TRBV6-5 with TRBJ1-5; no definite D call. Source material: naive CD8+ T cells sorted from blood. The clonotype was recovered from a man between 25 and 39 years old in good health. CDR3 in amino acids: CASSYSNPGHNQPQHF. CDR3 sequence (DNA): TGTGCCAGCAGTTACTCGAACCCAGGCCACAATCAGCCCCAGCATTTT.